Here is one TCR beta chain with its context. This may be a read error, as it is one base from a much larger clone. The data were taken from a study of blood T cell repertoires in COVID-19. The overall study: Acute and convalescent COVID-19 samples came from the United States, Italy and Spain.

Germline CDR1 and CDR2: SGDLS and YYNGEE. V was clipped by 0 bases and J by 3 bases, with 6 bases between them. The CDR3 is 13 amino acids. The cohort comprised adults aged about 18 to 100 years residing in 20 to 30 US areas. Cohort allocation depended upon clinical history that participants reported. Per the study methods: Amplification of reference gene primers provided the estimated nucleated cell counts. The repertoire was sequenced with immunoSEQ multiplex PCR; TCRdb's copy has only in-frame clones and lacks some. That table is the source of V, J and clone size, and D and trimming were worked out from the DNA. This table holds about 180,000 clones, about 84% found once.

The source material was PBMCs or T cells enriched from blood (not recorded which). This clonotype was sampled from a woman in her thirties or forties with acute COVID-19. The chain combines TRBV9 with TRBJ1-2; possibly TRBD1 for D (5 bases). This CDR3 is CASSVARDYGYTF. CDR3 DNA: TGTGCCAGCAGCGTAGCCAGGGACTATGGCTACACCTTC.